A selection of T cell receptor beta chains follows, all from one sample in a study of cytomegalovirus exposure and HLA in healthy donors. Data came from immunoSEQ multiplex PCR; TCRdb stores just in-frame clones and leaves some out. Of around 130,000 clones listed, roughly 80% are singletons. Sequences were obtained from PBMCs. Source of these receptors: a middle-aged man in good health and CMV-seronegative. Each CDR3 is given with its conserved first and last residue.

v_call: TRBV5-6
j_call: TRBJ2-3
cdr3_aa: CASSIRQGVVDTQYF

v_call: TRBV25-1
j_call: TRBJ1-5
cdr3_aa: CASSPTGDYSNQPQHF

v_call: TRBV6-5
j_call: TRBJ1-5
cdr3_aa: CASSYSNTGNQPQHF

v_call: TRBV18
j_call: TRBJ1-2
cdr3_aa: CASSPDRDGYGYTF

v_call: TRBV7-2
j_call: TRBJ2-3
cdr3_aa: CASSLGLAGVIDTQYF

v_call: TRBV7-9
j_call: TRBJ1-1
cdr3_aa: CASRSTGVNTEAFF

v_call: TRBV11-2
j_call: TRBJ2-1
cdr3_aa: CASSRSGRRNEQFF

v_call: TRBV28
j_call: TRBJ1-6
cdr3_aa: CASSLPRDNSPLHF

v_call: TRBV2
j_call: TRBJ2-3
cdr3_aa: CASTPPQLTTDTQYF

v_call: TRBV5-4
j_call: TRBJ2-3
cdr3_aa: CASSPELAGAGDTQYF

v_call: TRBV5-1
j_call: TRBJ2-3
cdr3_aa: CASSKGQGTDTQYF

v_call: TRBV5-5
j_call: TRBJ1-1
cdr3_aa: CASSLELLTEAFF

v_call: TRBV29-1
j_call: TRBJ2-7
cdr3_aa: CSVRTGQGLGEQYF

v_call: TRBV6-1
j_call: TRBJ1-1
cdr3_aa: CASSIDRNTEAFF